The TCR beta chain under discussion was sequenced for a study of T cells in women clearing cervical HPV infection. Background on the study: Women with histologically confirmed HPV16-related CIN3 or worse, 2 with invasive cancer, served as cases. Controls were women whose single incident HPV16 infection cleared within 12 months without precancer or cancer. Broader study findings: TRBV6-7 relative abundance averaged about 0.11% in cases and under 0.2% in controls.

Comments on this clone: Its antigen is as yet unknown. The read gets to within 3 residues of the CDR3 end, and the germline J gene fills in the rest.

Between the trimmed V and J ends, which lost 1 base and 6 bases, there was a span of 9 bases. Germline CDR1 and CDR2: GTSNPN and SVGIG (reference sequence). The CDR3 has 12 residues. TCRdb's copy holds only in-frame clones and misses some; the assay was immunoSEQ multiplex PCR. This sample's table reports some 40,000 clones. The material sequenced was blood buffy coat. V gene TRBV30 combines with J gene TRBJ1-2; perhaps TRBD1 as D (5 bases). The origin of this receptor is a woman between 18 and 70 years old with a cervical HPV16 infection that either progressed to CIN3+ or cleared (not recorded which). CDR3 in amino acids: CAWSGGVNGYTF. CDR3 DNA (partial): TGTGCCTGGAGTGGAGGGGTGAATGGC. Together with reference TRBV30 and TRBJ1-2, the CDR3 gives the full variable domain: SQTIHQWPATLVQPVGSPLSLECTVEGTSNPNLYWYRQAAGRGLQLLFYSVGIGQISSEVPQNLSASRPQDRQFILSSKKLLLSDSGFYLCAWSGGVNGYTFGSGTRLTVV.